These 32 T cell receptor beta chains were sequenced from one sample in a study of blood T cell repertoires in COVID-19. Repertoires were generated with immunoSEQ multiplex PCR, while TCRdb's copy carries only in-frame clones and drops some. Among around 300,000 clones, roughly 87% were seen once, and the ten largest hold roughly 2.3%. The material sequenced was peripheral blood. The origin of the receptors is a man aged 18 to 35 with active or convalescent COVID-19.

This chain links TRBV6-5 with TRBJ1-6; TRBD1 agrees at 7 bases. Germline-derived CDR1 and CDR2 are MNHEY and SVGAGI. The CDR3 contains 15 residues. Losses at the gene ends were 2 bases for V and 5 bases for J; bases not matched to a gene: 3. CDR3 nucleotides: TGTGCCAGCAGTTACGGAGGACAGGATAATTCACCCCTCCACTTT. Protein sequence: CASSYGGQDNSPLHF.

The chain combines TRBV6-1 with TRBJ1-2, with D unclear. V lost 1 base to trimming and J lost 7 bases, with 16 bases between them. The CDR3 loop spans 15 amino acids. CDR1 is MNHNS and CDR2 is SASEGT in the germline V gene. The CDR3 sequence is CASSEGFTGIIGYTF. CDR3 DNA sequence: TGTGCCAGCAGTGAAGGTTTTACGGGGATTATTGGCTACACCTTC.

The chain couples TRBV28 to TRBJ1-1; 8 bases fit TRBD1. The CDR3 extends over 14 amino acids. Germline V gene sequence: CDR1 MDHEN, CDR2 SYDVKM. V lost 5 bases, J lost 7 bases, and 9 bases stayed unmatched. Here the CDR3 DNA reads TGTGCCAGCAGTACCACAGGGGGTAGCATTGAAGCTTTCTTT. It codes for CASSTTGGSIEAFF.

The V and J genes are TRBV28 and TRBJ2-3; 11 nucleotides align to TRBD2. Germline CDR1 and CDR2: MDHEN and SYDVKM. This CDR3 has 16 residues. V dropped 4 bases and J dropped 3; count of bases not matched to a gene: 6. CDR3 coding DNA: TGTGCCAGCAGTTCCTGGACTAGCGGGCGTACAGATACGCAGTATTTT. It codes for CASSSWTSGRTDTQYF.

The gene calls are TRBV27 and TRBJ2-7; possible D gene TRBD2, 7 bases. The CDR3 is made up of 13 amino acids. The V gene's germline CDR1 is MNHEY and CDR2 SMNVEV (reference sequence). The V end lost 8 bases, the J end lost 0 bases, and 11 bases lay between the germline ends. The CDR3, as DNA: TGTGCCAGCCGAGCGGGACACTCCTACGAGCAGTACTTC. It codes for CASRAGHSYEQYF.

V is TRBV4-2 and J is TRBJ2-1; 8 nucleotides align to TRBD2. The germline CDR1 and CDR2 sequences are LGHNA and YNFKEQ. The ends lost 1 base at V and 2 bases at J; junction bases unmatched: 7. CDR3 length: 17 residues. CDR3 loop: CASSQAQAGVAYNEQFF. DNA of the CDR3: TGTGCCAGCAGCCAAGCCCAAGCGGGGGTCGCCTACAATGAGCAGTTCTTC.

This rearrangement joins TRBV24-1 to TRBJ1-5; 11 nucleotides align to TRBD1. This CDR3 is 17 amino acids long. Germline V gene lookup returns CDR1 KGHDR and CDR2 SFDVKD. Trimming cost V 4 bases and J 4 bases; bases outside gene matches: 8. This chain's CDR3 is CATSETPGQGVNQPQHF. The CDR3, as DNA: TGTGCCACCAGTGAAACCCCGGGACAGGGGGTAAATCAGCCCCAGCATTTT.

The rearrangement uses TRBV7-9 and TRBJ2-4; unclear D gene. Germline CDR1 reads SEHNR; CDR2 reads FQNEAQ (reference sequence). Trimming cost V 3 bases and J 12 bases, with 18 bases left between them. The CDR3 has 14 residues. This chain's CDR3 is CASSFEVAPRAQYF. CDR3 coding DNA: TGTGCCAGCAGCTTCGAGGTAGCTCCGAGAGCTCAGTACTTC.

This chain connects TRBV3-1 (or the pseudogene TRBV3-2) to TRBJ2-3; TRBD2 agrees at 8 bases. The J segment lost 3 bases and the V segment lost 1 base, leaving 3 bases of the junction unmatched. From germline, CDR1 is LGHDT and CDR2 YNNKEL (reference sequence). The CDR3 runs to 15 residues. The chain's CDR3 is CASSQGAGVTDTQYF. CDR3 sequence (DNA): TGTGCCAGCAGCCAAGGAGCGGGAGTAACAGATACGCAGTATTTT.

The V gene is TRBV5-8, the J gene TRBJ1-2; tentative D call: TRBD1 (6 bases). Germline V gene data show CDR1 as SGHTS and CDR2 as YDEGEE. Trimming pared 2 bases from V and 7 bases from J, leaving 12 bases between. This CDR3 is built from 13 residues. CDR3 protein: CASSLRGGTGYTF. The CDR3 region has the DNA TGTGCCAGCAGCTTAAGGGGGGGGACTGGCTACACCTTC.

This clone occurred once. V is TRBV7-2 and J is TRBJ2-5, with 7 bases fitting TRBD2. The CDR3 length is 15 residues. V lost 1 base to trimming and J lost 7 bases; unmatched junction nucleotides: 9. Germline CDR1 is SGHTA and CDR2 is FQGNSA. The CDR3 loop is CASSLEGGTKRTQYF. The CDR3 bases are TGTGCCAGCAGCTTAGAAGGAGGGACTAAACGGACCCAGTACTTC.

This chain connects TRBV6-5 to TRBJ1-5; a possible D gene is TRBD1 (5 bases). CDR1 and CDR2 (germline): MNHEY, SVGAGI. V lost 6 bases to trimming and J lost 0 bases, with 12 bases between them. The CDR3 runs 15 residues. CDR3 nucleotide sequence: TGTGCCAGCAGCGCCCAGGGTTTTAGCAATCAGCCCCAGCATTTT. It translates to CASSAQGFSNQPQHF.

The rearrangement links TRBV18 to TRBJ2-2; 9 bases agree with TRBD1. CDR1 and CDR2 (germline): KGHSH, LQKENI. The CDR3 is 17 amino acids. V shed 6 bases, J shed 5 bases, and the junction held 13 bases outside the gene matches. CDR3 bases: TGTGCCAGCTCTACACGGAGACCCGGGACAGGGACCGGGGAGCTGTTTTTT. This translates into CASSTRRPGTGTGELFF.

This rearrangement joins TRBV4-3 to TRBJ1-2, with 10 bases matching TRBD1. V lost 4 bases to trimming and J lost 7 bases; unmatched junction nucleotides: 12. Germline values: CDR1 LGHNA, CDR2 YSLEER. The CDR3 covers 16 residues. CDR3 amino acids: CASSPNTGQGLPGYTF. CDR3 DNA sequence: TGCGCCAGCAGCCCCAACACGGGACAGGGGCTCCCTGGCTACACCTTC.

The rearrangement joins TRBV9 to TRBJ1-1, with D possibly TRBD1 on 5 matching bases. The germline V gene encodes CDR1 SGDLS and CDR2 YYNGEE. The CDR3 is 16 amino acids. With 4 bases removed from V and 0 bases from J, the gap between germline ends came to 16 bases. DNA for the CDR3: TGTGCCAGCAGCCCCCTGGGGGGGACCTTGAACACTGAAGCTTTCTTT. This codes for CASSPLGGTLNTEAFF.

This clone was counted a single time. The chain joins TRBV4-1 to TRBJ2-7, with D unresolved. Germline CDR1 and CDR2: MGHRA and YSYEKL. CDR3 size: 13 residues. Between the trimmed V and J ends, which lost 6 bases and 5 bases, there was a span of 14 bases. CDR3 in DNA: TGCGCCAGCAGGATGGATACGAGGAACGAGCAGTACTTC. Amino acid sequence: CASRMDTRNEQYF.

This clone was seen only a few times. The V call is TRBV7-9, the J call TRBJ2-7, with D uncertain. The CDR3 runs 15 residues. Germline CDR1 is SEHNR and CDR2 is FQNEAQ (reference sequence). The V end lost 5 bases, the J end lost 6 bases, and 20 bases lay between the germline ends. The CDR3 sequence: CASSRRGVRSSEQYF. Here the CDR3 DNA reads TGTGCCAGCAGCCGACGAGGTGTTCGTTCGTCCGAGCAGTACTTC.

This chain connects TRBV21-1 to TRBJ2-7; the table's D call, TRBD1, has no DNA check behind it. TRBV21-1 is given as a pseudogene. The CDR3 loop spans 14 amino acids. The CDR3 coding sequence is TGTGCCAGCACCCTACAGGGGGTCCCCTACGAGCAGTACTTC. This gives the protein CASTLQGVPYEQYF.

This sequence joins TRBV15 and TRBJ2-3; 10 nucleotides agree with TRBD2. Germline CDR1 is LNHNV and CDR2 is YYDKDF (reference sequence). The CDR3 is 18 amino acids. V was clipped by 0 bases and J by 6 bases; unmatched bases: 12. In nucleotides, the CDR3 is TGTGCCACCAGCAGAGATCGTTCACTAGCGGGATCAGGTGATACGCAGTATTTT. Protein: CATSRDRSLAGSGDTQYF.

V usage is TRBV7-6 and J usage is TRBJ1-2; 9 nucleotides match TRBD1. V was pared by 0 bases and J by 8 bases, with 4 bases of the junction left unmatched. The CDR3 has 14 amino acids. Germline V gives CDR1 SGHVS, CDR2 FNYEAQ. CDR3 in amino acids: CASSLAGDREGYTF. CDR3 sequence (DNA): TGTGCCAGCAGCTTAGCGGGGGACAGGGAGGGCTACACCTTC.

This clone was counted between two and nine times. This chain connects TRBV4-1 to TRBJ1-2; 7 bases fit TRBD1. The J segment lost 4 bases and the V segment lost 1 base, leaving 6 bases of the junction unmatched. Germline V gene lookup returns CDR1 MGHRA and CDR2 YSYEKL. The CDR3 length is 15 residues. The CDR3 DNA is TGCGCCAGCAGCCAAGCGCAGGGGGGATCCTATGGCTACACCTTC. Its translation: CASSQAQGGSYGYTF.

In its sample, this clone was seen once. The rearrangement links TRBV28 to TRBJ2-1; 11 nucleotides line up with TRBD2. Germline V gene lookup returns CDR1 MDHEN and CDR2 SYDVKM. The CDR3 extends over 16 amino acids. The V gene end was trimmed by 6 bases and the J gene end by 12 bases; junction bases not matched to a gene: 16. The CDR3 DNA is TGTGCCAGCAGCCCACTAGCGGGAGTGGCTTTAGGAAGGCAGTTCTTC. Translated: CASSPLAGVALGRQFF.

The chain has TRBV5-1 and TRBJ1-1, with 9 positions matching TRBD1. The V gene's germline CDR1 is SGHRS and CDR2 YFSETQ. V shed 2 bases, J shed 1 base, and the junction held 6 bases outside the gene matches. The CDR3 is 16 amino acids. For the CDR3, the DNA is TGCGCCAGCAGCTTAACAGGGGGCGTCAGGAACACTGAAGCTTTCTTT. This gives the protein CASSLTGGVRNTEAFF.

Written as DNA, the CDR3 is TGTGCCAGCAGTTCGACAGGACTCCAGTACTTC. This codes for CASSSTGLQYF. The chain recombines TRBV28 with TRBJ2-7, with D possibly being TRBD1 (6 bases). V lost 4 bases to trimming and J lost 10 bases, with 11 bases between them. CDR3 length equals 11 residues. CDR1 is MDHEN and CDR2 is SYDVKM in the germline V gene.

The CDR3: CASADRGYSNQPQHF. The CDR3 DNA reads TGTGCCAGTGCCGACAGGGGCTATAGCAATCAGCCCCAGCATTTT. The chain recombines TRBV19 with TRBJ1-5; 8 bases are shared with TRBD1. This CDR3 contains 15 residues. The germline CDR1 and CDR2 sequences are LNHDA and SQIVND (reference sequence). Unmatched junction bases numbered 6, after V lost 8 bases and J lost 0 bases.

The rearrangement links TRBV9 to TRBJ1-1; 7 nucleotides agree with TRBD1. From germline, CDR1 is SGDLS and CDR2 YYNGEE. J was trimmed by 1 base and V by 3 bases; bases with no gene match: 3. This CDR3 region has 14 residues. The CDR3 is CASSDRDRNTEAFF. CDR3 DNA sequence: TGTGCCAGCAGCGACCGGGACAGGAACACTGAAGCTTTCTTT.

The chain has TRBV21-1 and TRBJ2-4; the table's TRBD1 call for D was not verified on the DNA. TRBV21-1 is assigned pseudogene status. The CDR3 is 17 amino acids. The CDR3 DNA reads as TGTGCCAGCAGCAAAGGGGGATCGGGACAGATTAAAAACATTCAGTACTTC. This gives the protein CASSKGGSGQIKNIQYF.

CDR3 in DNA: TGCGCCAGCAGCTTGCGCAGGGGTCGCACAGATACGCAGTATTTT. Amino acids: CASSLRRGRTDTQYF. The rearrangement uses TRBV5-1 and TRBJ2-3, with D perhaps TRBD1 (6 bases). CDR1 SGHRS and CDR2 YFSETQ come from the germline V gene. The V end was cut by 1 base, the J end by 1 base, with 10 bases between. The CDR3 consists of 15 residues.

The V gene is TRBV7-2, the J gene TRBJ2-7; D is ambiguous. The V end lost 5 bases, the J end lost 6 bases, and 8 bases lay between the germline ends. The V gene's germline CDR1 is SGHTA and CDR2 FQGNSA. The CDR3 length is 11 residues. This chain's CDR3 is CASSAFGEQYF. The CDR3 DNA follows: TGTGCCAGCAGCGCCTTCGGCGAGCAGTACTTC.

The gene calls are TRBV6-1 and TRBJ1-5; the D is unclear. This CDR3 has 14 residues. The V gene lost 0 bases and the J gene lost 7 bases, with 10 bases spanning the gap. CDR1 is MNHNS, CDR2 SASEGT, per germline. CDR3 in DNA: TGTGCCAGCAGTGAAGCAACGGGGAGGCAGCCCCAGCATTTT. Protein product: CASSEATGRQPQHF.

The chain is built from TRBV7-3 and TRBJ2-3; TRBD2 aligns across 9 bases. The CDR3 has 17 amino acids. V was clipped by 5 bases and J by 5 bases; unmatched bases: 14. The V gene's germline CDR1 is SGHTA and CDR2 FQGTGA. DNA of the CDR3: TGTGCCAGCAGCCTAGGCGTCGCGGGAGGGCCCCTAGATACGCAGTATTTT. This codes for CASSLGVAGGPLDTQYF.

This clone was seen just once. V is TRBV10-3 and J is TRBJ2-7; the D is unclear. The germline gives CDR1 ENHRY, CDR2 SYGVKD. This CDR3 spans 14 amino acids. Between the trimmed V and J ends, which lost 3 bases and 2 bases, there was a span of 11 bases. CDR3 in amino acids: CAISDWQLPYEQYF. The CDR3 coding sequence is TGTGCCATCAGTGACTGGCAGTTACCCTACGAGCAGTACTTC.